These T cell receptor beta chains were read from a single sample in a study of circulating CD8 cells and anti-PD-1 response in melanoma. Each CDR3 protein is one row after TCRdb ran MiXCR on the reads. The top ten hold less than 40% of the sample, which has about 440 distinct CDR3 sequences, approximately 5% seen once. Sequences were derived from CD8+ T cells from PBMCs, sampled at baseline or after one month of anti-PD-1 therapy (not recorded which). These receptors were collected from a human donor with melanoma. Each CDR3 is given with its conserved first and last residue. The order of the fields is D gene, V gene, clone size, J gene, CDR3 DNA, CDR3 protein. A D gene is named only where the DNA matches it firmly. Rows may omit the clone size; those that give it use once, few, many or a size class.

TRBD1	TRBV18	medium-sized	TRBJ2-2	TGTGCCAGCTCACCACCAGGACAGGGGGCGCGATTCGGGGAGCTGTTTTTT	CASSPPGQGARFGELFF
TRBD2	TRBV4-3	NA	TRBJ2-2	TGCGCCAGCAGCCCGGGAGCGGGGGGCCGGGGGACCGGGGAGCTGTTTTTT	CASSPGAGGRGTGELFF
TRBD1	TRBV4-3	medium-sized	TRBJ2-2	TGCGCCAGCAGCCAAGGGACAGGTTGGAACACCGGGGAGCTGTTTTTT	CASSQGTGWNTGELFF
TRBD1	TRBV23-1	medium-sized	TRBJ2-7	TGCGCCAGCAGTCAATCAGCCCAGGGGGCCTACGAGCAGTACTTC	CASSQSAQGAYEQYF
NA	TRBV6-5	NA	TRBJ2-7	TGTGCCAGCACTCTAGGGGGCGAGCAGTACTTC	CASTLGGEQYF
TRBD1	TRBV29-1	NA	TRBJ2-7	TGCAGCGTTGAGATTCCGGGACAGGAGATTCCCTCTAACTACGAGCAGTACTTC	CSVEIPGQEIPSNYEQYF
NA	TRBV28	medium-sized	TRBJ1-3	TGTGCCAGCAGTTTAAACTCCGTCTCTGGAAACACCATATATTTT	CASSLNSVSGNTIYF
TRBD1	TRBV6-5	large	TRBJ1-1	TGTGCCAGCAGTGCGGACAGGATTGAAGCTTTCTTT	CASSADRIEAFF
NA	TRBV29-1	NA	TRBJ2-3	TGCAGCGTTCACTCAGCTATAGCCCGGGGGATGCATTTT	CSVHSAIARGMHF
NA	TRBV24-1	large	TRBJ2-2	TGTGCCACTCGACGGGCCGCGAACACCGGGGAGCTGTTTTTT	CATRRAANTGELFF
TRBD1	TRBV5-4	medium-sized	TRBJ2-3	TGTGCCAGCAGCCGGACAGGGGTGTCCACAGATACGCAGTATTTT	CASSRTGVSTDTQYF
NA	TRBV4-1	large	TRBJ1-2	TGCGCCAGCAGCCAAGATCGACCCACTGGCTACACCTTC	CASSQDRPTGYTF
NA	TRBV11-2	medium-sized	TRBJ2-2	TGTGCCAGCAGCTTATTACGTTTGGCCGGGGAGCTGTTTTTT	CASSLLRLAGELFF
NA	TRBV2	medium-sized	TRBJ2-5	TGTGCCAGCAGCGGAGCAGCTCGGGAGACCCAGTACTTC	CASSGAARETQYF
TRBD1	TRBV24-1	medium-sized	TRBJ2-5	TGTGCCACCAGTGAGATGATCGGGACAGAAGAAGAGACCCAGTACTTC	CATSEMIGTEEETQYF
NA	TRBV6-6	large	TRBJ2-7	TGTGCCAGCAGTTACCTCCATACCGAGCAGTACTTC	CASSYLHTEQYF
NA	TRBV20-1	hyperexpanded	TRBJ1-5	TGCAGTGCAACTGGTCAGGCGATCCAGGGAGGCAATCAGCCCCAGCATTTT	CSATGQAIQGGNQPQHF